The 32 T cell receptor beta chains listed next were all sequenced from one sample in a study of T cell responses to AZD1222 COVID-19 vaccine (TCRdb year 2021). Reading the label with the study, this specimen's time point is: about 28 days (+/-7) after the second vaccine dose. Libraries were prepared through the immunoSEQ multiplex PCR assay. Entries here come from immuneACCESS through TCRdb and include only in-frame sequences with V and J called. Some clones fail to appear in such tables; in the studies checked, an unresolved V gene covers under half of the shortfall, and the cause of the remainder is unknown. The sample table shows more than 120,000 clones, and roughly nine tenths are seen once. The ten biggest clones cover 9.3% of the sample. The material was peripheral blood, obtained 28 days after the second AZD1222 dose. These receptors originate from an adult who received the AZD1222 COVID-19 vaccine.

V usage is TRBV10-3 and J usage is TRBJ1-5, with a weak D call TRBD1 (6 bases). CDR3 length: 16 amino acids. The V end was cut by 0 bases, the J end by 9 bases, with 18 bases between. Germline V gene sequence: CDR1 ENHRY, CDR2 SYGVKD. CDR3 protein: CAISESPPSQGGPQHF. The CDR3 nucleotides are TGTGCCATCAGTGAGTCTCCTCCAAGTCAAGGGGGGCCCCAGCATTTT.

This clone occurred once. The rearrangement joins TRBV19 to TRBJ2-6; the D gene could be TRBD1 or TRBD2 (6 bases each). This CDR3 is built from 15 residues. Trimming took 7 bases from V and 3 from J, leaving 13 bases between them. CDR1 and CDR2 from the germline V gene are LNHDA and SQIVND (reference sequence). CDR3 amino acids: CASNTGAVGANVLTF. The CDR3 DNA sequence: TGTGCCAGTAACACGGGGGCGGTTGGGGCCAACGTCCTGACTTTC. Full variable domain (rest looked up from reference TRBV19 and TRBJ2-6): DGGITQSPKYLFRKEGQNVTLSCEQNLNHDAMYWYRQDPGQGLRLIYYSQIVNDFQKGDIAEGYSVSREKKESFPLTVTSAQKNPTAFYLCASNTGAVGANVLTFGAGSRLTVL.

The V gene is TRBV2, the J gene TRBJ1-2; D unclear. The CDR3 is made up of 13 amino acids. Germline CDR1 reads SNHLY; CDR2 reads FYNNEI. V shed 3 bases and J shed 5 bases, with 10 bases lying between them. CDR3 in amino acids: CASSDLGLYGYTF. The CDR3 DNA reads as TGTGCCAGCAGTGATCTGGGTCTGTATGGCTACACCTTC.

The chain recombines TRBV7-3 with TRBJ1-2; a possible D gene is TRBD1 (5 bases). Trimming removed 5 bases at V and 5 bases at J, with 12 bases between. Per germline, CDR1 SGHTA and CDR2 FQGTGA. This CDR3 comprises 13 residues. The CDR3 reads CASSPGEGYGYTF. The CDR3 nucleotides are TGTGCCAGCAGCCCCGGTGAGGGGTATGGCTACACCTTC.

The chain couples TRBV19 to TRBJ1-1; D possibly corresponds to TRBD1 (6 bases). Germline lookup yields CDR1 LNHDA and CDR2 SQIVND (reference sequence). This CDR3 is 15 amino acids long. Trimming shortened V by 2 bases and J by 4 bases, and 14 bases separated the two germline ends. This chain's CDR3 is CASSIKGGGSTEAFF. The CDR3 DNA sequence: TGTGCCAGTAGTATAAAGGGGGGAGGGTCCACTGAAGCTTTCTTT.

This chain connects TRBV6-1 to TRBJ1-3; 7 nucleotides match TRBD1. This CDR3 has 14 amino acids. Germline-derived CDR1 and CDR2 are MNHNS and SASEGT. V lost 3 bases to trimming and J lost 2 bases; unmatched junction nucleotides: 1. CDR3 sequence reads: CASSETGTGNTIYF. The DNA for the CDR3 is TGTGCCAGCAGTGAGACAGGGACTGGAAACACCATATATTTT.

This clone was counted between two and nine times. The chain employs TRBV28 and TRBJ2-4, with D unresolved. CDR3 size: 13 residues. CDR1 and CDR2 from the germline V gene are MDHEN and SYDVKM. The V end was cut by 4 bases, the J end by 10 bases, with 14 bases between. The CDR3 nucleotides read TGTGCCAGCAGTTCTGACTTTCAAATAATTCAGTACTTC. It codes for CASSSDFQIIQYF.

V usage is TRBV20-1 and J usage is TRBJ2-1; D perhaps matches TRBD2 (5 bases). Germline V gene lookup returns CDR1 DFQATT and CDR2 SNEGSKA (reference sequence). This CDR3 comprises 11 residues. Trimming shortened V by 6 bases and J by 8 bases, and 11 bases separated the two germline ends. In DNA form, the CDR3 reads TGCAGTGCAAATCTGAGGGATGAGCAGTTCTTC. Translating gives CSANLRDEQFF.

The chain links TRBV4-3 to TRBJ2-2, with 11 bases fitting TRBD1. The V segment lost 2 bases and the J segment 4 bases; nucleotides outside the gene matches: 3. Germline CDR1 is LGHNA and CDR2 is YSLEER. The CDR3 runs 16 residues. CDR3 nucleotides: TGCGCCAGCAGCCAAAGGACAGGGGGCCTCACCGGGGAGCTGTTTTTT. Amino acids: CASSQRTGGLTGELFF.

CDR3 protein: CASSLDRAVGELFF. DNA for the CDR3: TGTGCCAGCAGCTTGGACAGGGCGGTCGGGGAGCTGTTTTTT. The genes are TRBV7-2 and TRBJ2-2, with 8 positions matching TRBD1. CDR1 is SGHTA, CDR2 FQGNSA, per germline. CDR3 length: 14 amino acids. With 3 bases clipped from V and 7 bases from J, the junction kept 4 bases outside the gene matches.

This rearrangement joins TRBV19 to TRBJ1-5; TRBD1 aligns across 7 bases. The V segment lost 4 bases and the J segment 3 bases; nucleotides outside the gene matches: 6. The CDR3 totals 15 residues. The germline V gene has CDR1 LNHDA and CDR2 SQIVND (reference sequence). The CDR3: CASSRTGAYNQPQHF. CDR3 nucleotide sequence: TGTGCCAGTAGTAGGACAGGAGCTTACAATCAGCCCCAGCATTTT.

This sequence joins TRBV7-9 and TRBJ2-7; D is perhaps TRBD2 (6 bases). Germline V gene lookup returns CDR1 SEHNR and CDR2 FQNEAQ (reference sequence). The V and J ends lost 5 bases and 2 bases respectively, with 13 bases between them. The CDR3 sequence is 14 residues long. For the CDR3, the DNA is TGTGCCAGCAGCGCGGGACTTTCCCCCTACGAGCAGTACTTC. Its protein is CASSAGLSPYEQYF.

This sequence joins TRBV3-1 (or the pseudogene TRBV3-2) and TRBJ2-1, with TRBD1 matching 7 bases. CDR1 LGHDT and CDR2 YNNKEL come from the germline V gene (reference sequence). Germline trimming cut 0 bases from V and 4 bases from J; bases unmatched to any gene: 9. The CDR3 runs to 17 residues. The CDR3: CASSQEGKGTAYNEQFF. The CDR3 DNA follows: TGTGCCAGCAGCCAAGAAGGGAAAGGGACAGCATACAATGAGCAGTTCTTC.

This chain joins TRBV6-5 and TRBJ1-2, with unresolved D. This CDR3 has 14 amino acids. In germline, CDR1 is MNHEY, CDR2 SVGAGI. V lost 4 bases and J lost 8, with 17 bases in between. The CDR3 coding sequence is TGTGCCAGCAGTTTGCAGTTTTCTGCGGGAGGCTACACCTTC. Translated: CASSLQFSAGGYTF.

The chain recombines TRBV5-6 with TRBJ1-2, with D tentatively TRBD1 (5 bases). The length of the CDR3 is 14 residues. V lost 3 bases and J lost 0, with 9 bases in between. Germline V gene data show CDR1 as SGHDT and CDR2 as YYEEEE. CDR3 protein: CASSYDRSNYGYTF. CDR3 coding DNA: TGTGCCAGCAGCTATGACAGATCTAACTATGGCTACACCTTC.

The chain employs TRBV12-3 or TRBV12-4 and TRBJ2-1; D might be TRBD1 or TRBD2, each matching 5 bases. The CDR3 is made up of 13 amino acids. Between the trimmed V and J ends, which lost 1 base and 8 bases, there was a span of 9 bases. The CDR3 loop is CASSLVRGDEQFF. In DNA, the CDR3 is TGTGCCAGCAGTTTAGTGAGAGGGGATGAGCAGTTCTTC.

This chain connects TRBV10-3 to TRBJ1-1; 11 positions agree with TRBD1. Germline trimming cut 9 bases from V and 5 bases from J; bases unmatched to any gene: 8. This CDR3 has 14 residues. Germline V gene data show CDR1 as ENHRY and CDR2 as SYGVKD. CDR3 residues: CAITGTGGMTEAFF. CDR3 bases: TGTGCCATAACTGGGACAGGGGGAATGACTGAAGCTTTCTTT.

The gene calls are TRBV28 and TRBJ1-5; 10 positions agree with TRBD1. Per the germline V gene, CDR1 is MDHEN and CDR2 is SYDVKM. The trim removed 6 bases at V and 7 bases at J, leaving 6 bases unmatched. This CDR3 comprises 14 residues. The CDR3 DNA is TGTGCCAGCAGCGGGACAGGGGTCTGGCAGCCCCAGCATTTT. Its translation: CASSGTGVWQPQHF.

This chain connects TRBV11-3 to TRBJ2-2; D not resolved. CDR1 is SGHNT, CDR2 YENEEA, per germline. V lost 3 bases and J 5 bases, leaving 10 bases between the germline ends. This CDR3 is built from 14 residues. In DNA form, the CDR3 reads TGTGCCAGCAGCTTGGACGGCAGGACCGGGGAGCTGTTTTTT. Encoded protein: CASSLDGRTGELFF.

This clone occurred a few times. V is TRBV6-5 and J is TRBJ1-2, with D possibly matching TRBD1 (6 bases). The CDR3 is 15 amino acids. Germline V gene sequence: CDR1 MNHEY, CDR2 SVGAGI. V lost 7 bases and J 4 bases, leaving 19 bases between the germline ends. Written as DNA, the CDR3 is TGTGCCAGCACCGGGGGGCGGTCTGGTTCCTATGGCTACACCTTC. Translation gives CASTGGRSGSYGYTF.

V and J are TRBV4-1 and TRBJ1-1; D gene uncertain. The V and J ends lost 1 base and 1 base respectively, with 7 bases between them. Looked up from germline, CDR1 is MGHRA and CDR2 is YSYEKL. The CDR3 extends over 14 amino acids. CDR3 region: CASSQVLRNTEAFF. In nucleotides, the CDR3 is TGCGCCAGCAGCCAAGTACTCAGGAACACTGAAGCTTTCTTT.

This clone has only one observation. This chain links TRBV15 with TRBJ1-5, with D maybe TRBD1 (5 bases). CDR1 and CDR2 from the germline V gene are LNHNV and YYDKDF (reference sequence). The length of the CDR3 is 15 residues. Deletions cut 1 base from V and 5 bases from J, with 12 bases between. In nucleotides, the CDR3 is TGTGCCACCAGCAGAGGCAACAGGCGGGATCAGCCCCAGCATTTT. It yields the protein CATSRGNRRDQPQHF.

The gene calls are TRBV7-9 and TRBJ1-1; D is ambiguous. This CDR3 contains 18 residues. Deletions cut 2 bases from V and 1 base from J, with 20 bases between. Germline CDR1 and CDR2: SEHNR and FQNEAQ (reference sequence). For the CDR3, the DNA is TGTGCCAGCAGCTTACTGCGTATTTCGAGGCGGGGGAACACTGAAGCTTTCTTT. Its protein product is CASSLLRISRRGNTEAFF.

The chain combines TRBV9 with TRBJ2-5; D call uncertain. The CDR3 loop spans 12 amino acids. V was shortened by 4 bases and J by 1 base, with 5 bases between the two germline ends. Germline values: CDR1 SGDLS, CDR2 YYNGEE. The CDR3, as DNA: TGTGCCAGCAGCCGCGGCCAAGAGACCCAGTACTTC. This encodes CASSRGQETQYF.

The V gene is TRBV29-1, the J gene TRBJ2-1, with 11 positions matching TRBD2. Germline values: CDR1 SQVTM, CDR2 ANQGSEA. This CDR3 region has 13 residues. With 7 bases clipped from V and 6 bases from J, the junction kept 5 bases outside the gene matches. The CDR3 region has the DNA TGCAGCGGCAGACTAGCGGGGATCAATGAGCAGTTCTTC. Its translation: CSGRLAGINEQFF.

This sequence joins TRBV7-2 and TRBJ1-1; D might be TRBD1 (5 bases). Germline V gene lookup returns CDR1 SGHTA and CDR2 FQGNSA. With 4 bases removed from V and 5 bases from J, the gap between germline ends came to 17 bases. This CDR3 is built from 15 residues. CDR3 loop: CASSSQTAIRTEAFF. CDR3 DNA sequence: TGTGCCAGCAGCTCGCAGACAGCGATCCGAACTGAAGCTTTCTTT.

The rearrangement links TRBV11-1 to TRBJ2-7; 7 nucleotides agree with TRBD1. Germline assignment: CDR1 SGHAT and CDR2 FQDESV (reference sequence). The CDR3 loop spans 15 amino acids. After removal of 5 bases from V and 5 bases from J, the junction contained 12 bases not matched to a gene. In nucleotides, the CDR3 is TGTGCCAGCAGCCACAGACAGGGACAGACCCACGAGCAGTACTTC. Protein product: CASSHRQGQTHEQYF.

This clone was seen only once. The rearrangement joins TRBV28 to TRBJ1-3; 10 bases map to TRBD1. The germline CDR1 and CDR2 sequences are MDHEN and SYDVKM. The J segment lost 2 bases and the V segment lost 3 bases, leaving 1 base of the junction unmatched. This CDR3 contains 15 residues. The CDR3 region is CASSFGTGAGNTIYF. The CDR3 nucleotides read TGTGCCAGCAGTTTCGGGACAGGGGCTGGAAACACCATATATTTT.

This rearrangement joins TRBV7-8 to TRBJ2-2; TRBD2 matches 10 bases. Unmatched junction bases numbered 9, after V lost 1 base and J lost 7 bases. Germline CDR1 SGHVS, CDR2 FQNEAQ. The CDR3 loop spans 17 amino acids. CDR3 DNA sequence: TGTGCCAGCAGCTTAGGGCTAGCGGGAGTTCGTGGCGGGGAGCTGTTTTTT. It specifies CASSLGLAGVRGGELFF. Full variable domain (missing parts from reference TRBV7-8 and TRBJ2-2): GAGVSQSPRYKVAKRGQDVALRCDPISGHVSLFWYQQALGQGPEFLTYFQNEAQLDKSGLPSDRFFAERPEGSVSTLKIQRTQQEDSAVYLCASSLGLAGVRGGELFFGEGSRLTVL.

The chain links TRBV28 to TRBJ2-7, with D tentatively TRBD1 (6 bases). The CDR3 loop spans 15 amino acids. Germline V gives CDR1 MDHEN, CDR2 SYDVKM. Trimming stripped 1 base from V and 1 base from J, with 11 bases between. CDR3 bases: TGTGCCAGCAGTTTATATGGGGGCCCTTCCTACGAGCAGTACTTC. This translates into CASSLYGGPSYEQYF.

The chain carries TRBV12-3 or TRBV12-4 and TRBJ2-2; D call uncertain. V was shortened by 3 bases and J by 4 bases, with 3 bases between the two germline ends. The CDR3 loop spans 12 amino acids. The CDR3 loop reads CASSFLTGELFF. In DNA form, the CDR3 reads TGTGCCAGCAGTTTTCTCACCGGGGAGCTGTTTTTT.

The chain combines TRBV28 with TRBJ1-3, with D uncertain. V was clipped by 2 bases and J by 0 bases, with 8 bases between them. CDR1 is MDHEN, CDR2 SYDVKM, per germline. This CDR3 is built from 15 residues. The CDR3 sequence is CASSLQGNSGNTIYF. Here the CDR3 DNA reads TGTGCCAGCAGTTTACAAGGCAACTCTGGAAACACCATATATTTT.